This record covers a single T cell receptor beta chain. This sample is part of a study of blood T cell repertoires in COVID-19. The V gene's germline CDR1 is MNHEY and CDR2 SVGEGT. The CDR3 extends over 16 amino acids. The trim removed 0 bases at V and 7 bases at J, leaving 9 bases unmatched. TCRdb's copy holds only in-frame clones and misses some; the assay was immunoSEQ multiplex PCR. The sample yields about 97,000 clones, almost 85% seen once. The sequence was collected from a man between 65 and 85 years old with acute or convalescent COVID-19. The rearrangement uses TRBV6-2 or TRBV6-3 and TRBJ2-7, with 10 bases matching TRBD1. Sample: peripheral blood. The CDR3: CASSYSSTGGLGEQYF. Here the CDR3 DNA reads TGTGCCAGCAGTTACTCCTCGACAGGGGGCCTGGGGGAGCAGTACTTC.